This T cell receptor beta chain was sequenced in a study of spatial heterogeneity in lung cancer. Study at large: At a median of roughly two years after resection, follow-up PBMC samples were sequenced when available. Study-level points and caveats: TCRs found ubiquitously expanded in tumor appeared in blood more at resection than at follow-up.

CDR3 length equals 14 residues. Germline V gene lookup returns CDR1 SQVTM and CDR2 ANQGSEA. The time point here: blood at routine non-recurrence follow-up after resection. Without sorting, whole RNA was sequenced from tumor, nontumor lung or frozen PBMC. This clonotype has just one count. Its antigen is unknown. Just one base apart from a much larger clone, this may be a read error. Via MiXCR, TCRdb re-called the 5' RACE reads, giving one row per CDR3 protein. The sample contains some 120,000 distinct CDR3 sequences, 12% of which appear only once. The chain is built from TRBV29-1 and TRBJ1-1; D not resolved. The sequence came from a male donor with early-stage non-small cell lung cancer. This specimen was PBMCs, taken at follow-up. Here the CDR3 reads CRVEDQPPTTEAFF. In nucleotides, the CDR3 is TGCAGGGTTGAAGATCAACCCCCCACGACTGAAGCTTTCTTT.